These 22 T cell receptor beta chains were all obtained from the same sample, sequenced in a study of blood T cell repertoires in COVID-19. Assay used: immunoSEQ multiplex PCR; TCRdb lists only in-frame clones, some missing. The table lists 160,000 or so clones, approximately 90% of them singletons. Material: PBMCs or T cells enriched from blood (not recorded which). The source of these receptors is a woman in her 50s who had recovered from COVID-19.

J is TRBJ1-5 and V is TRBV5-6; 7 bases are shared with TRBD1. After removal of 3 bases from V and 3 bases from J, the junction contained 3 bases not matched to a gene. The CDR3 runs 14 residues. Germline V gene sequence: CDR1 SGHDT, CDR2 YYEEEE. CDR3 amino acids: CASSSDRFNQPQHF. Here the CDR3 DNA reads TGTGCCAGCAGCTCGGACAGGTTCAATCAGCCCCAGCATTTT.

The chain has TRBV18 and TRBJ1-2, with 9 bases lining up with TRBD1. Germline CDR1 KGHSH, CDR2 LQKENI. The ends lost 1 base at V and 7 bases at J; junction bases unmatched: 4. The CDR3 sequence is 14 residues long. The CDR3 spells CASSPRTGESGYTF. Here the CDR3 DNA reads TGTGCCAGCTCACCACGGACAGGGGAAAGTGGCTACACCTTC.

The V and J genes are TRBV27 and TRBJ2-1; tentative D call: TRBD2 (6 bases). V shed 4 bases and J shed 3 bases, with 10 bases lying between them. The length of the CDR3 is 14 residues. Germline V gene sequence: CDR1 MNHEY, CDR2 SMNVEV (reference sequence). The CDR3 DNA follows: TGTGCCAGCAGTTCAGCGGGTGTCTACAATGAGCAGTTCTTC. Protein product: CASSSAGVYNEQFF.

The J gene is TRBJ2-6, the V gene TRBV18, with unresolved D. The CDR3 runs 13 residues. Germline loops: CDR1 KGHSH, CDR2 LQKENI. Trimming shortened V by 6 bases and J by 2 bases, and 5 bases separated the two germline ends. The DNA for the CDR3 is TGTGCCAGCTCTCTACCTGGGGCCAACGTCCTGACTTTC. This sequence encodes CASSLPGANVLTF.

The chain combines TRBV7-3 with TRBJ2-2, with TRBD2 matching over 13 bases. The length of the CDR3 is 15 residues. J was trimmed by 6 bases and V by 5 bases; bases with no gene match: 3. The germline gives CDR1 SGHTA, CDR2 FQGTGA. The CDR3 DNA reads TGTGCCAGCAGCCCCGGGACTAGCGGGGCCGGGGAGCTGTTTTTT. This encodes CASSPGTSGAGELFF.

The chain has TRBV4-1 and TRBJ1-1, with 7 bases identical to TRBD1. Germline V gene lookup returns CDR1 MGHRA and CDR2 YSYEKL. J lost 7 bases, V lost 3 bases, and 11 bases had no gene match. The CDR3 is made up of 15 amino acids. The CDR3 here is CASSQSPGQTFEAFF. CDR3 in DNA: TGCGCCAGCAGCCAGTCCCCGGGACAGACCTTTGAAGCTTTCTTT.

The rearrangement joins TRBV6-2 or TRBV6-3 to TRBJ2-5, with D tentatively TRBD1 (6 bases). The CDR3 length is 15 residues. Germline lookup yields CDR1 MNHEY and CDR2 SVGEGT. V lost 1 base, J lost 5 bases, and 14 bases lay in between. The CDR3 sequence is CASSYWRTDGETQYF. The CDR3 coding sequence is TGTGCCAGCAGTTACTGGAGGACAGATGGGGAGACCCAGTACTTC.

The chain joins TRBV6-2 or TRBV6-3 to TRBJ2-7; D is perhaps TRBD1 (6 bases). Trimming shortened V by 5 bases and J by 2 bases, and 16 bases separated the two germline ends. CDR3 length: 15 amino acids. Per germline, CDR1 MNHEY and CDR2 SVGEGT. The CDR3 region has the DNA TGTGCCAGCAGTCTACAGGGTGATTTTGCCTACGAGCAGTACTTC. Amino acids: CASSLQGDFAYEQYF.

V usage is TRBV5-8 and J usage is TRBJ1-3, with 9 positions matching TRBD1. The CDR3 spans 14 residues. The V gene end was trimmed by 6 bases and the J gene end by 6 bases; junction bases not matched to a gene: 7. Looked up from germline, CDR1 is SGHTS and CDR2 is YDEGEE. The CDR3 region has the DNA TGTGCCAGCAACCCGGGACAGGGTACAAACACCATATATTTT. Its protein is CASNPGQGTNTIYF.

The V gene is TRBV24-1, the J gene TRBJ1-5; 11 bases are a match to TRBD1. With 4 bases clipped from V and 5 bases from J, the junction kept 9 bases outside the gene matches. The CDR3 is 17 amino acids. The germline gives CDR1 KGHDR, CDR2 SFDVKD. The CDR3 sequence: CATSDPLGTGGDQPQHF. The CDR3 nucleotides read TGTGCCACCAGTGACCCGCTTGGGACAGGGGGGGATCAGCCCCAGCATTTT.

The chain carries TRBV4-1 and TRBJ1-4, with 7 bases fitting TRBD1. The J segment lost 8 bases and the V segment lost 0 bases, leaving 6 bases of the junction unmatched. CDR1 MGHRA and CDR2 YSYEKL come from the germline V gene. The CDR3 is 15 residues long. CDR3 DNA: TGCGCCAGCAGCCAAGAGGGCAGGGGGAGCGAAAAACTGTTTTTT. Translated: CASSQEGRGSEKLFF.

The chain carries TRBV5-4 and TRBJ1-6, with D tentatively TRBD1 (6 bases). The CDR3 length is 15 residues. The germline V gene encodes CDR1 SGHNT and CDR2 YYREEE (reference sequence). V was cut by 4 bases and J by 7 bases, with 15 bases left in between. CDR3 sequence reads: CASSQQGQLNSPLHF. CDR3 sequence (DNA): TGTGCCAGCAGCCAGCAAGGACAGCTGAATTCACCCCTCCACTTT.

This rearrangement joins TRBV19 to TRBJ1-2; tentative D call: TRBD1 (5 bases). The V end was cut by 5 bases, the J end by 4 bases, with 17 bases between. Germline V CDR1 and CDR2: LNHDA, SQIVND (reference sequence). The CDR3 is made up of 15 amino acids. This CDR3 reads CASSAGGRRLYGYTF. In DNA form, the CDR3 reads TGTGCCAGTAGTGCGGGGGGTCGGAGGCTCTATGGCTACACCTTC.

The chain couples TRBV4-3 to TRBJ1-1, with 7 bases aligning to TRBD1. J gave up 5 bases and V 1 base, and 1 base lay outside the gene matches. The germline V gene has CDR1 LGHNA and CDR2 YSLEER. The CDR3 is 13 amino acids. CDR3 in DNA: TGCGCCAGCAGCCAAGCGACAGGGACTGAAGCTTTCTTT. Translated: CASSQATGTEAFF.

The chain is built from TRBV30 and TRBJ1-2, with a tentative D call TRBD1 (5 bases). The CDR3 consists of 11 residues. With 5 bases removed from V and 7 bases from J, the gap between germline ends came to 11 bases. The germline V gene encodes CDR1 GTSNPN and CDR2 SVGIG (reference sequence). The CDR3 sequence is CAWDGGSGYTF. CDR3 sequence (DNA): TGTGCCTGGGACGGGGGGTCTGGCTACACCTTC. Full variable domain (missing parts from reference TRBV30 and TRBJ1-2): SQTIHQWPATLVQPVGSPLSLECTVEGTSNPNLYWYRQAAGRGLQLLFYSVGIGQISSEVPQNLSASRPQDRQFILSSKKLLLSDSGFYLCAWDGGSGYTFGSGTRLTVV.

The DNA of the CDR3 is TGTGCCAGTAGCCAGACTAGCCTGAACTACGAGCAGTACTTC. This codes for CASSQTSLNYEQYF. J is TRBJ2-7 and V is TRBV19; 7 nucleotides agree with TRBD2. V lost 6 bases and J lost 3; bases outside the gene matches: 8. CDR1 and CDR2 from the germline V gene are LNHDA and SQIVND (reference sequence). The CDR3 runs to 14 residues.

The CDR3 loop reads CASSLGQAADVGKLFF. The CDR3 bases are TGTGCCAGCAGCCTCGGACAGGCGGCCGATGTCGGGAAACTGTTTTTT. This chain links TRBV5-8 with TRBJ1-4; TRBD1 agrees at 7 bases. Per the germline V gene, CDR1 is SGHTS and CDR2 is YDEGEE. The CDR3 is 16 amino acids. The V and J ends lost 4 bases and 11 bases, in that order; junction bases with no gene match: 17.

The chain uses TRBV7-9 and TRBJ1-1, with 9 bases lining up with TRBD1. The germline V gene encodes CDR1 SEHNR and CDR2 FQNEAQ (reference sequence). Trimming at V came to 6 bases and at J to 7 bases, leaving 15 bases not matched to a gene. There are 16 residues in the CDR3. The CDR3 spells CASSSLTDRGKFEAFF. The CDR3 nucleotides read TGTGCCAGCAGTTCGCTTACGGACAGGGGAAAATTTGAAGCTTTCTTT.

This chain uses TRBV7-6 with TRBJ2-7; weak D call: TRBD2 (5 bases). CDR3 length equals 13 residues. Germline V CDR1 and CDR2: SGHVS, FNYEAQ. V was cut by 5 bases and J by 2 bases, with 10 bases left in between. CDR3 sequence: CASSEGSTYEQYF. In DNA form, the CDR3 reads TGTGCCAGCAGCGAGGGAAGTACCTACGAGCAGTACTTC.

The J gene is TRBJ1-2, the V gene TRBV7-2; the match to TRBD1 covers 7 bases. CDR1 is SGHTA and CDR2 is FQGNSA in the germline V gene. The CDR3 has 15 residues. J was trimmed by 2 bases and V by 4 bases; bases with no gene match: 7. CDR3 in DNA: TGTGCCAGCAGCTACCGGGACAGAAGGAACTATGGCTACACCTTC. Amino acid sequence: CASSYRDRRNYGYTF.

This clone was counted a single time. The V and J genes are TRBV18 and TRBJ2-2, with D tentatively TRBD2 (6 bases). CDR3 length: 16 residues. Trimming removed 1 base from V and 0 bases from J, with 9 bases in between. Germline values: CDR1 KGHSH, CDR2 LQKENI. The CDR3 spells CASSPRAGSNTGELFF. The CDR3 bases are TGTGCCAGCTCACCACGTGCGGGGTCGAACACCGGGGAGCTGTTTTTT. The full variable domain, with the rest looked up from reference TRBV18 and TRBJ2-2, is NAGVMQNPRHLVRRRGQEARLRCSPMKGHSHVYWYRQLPEEGLKFMVYLQKENIIDESGMPKERFSAEFPKEGPSILRIQQVVRGDSAAYFCASSPRAGSNTGELFFGEGSRLTVL.

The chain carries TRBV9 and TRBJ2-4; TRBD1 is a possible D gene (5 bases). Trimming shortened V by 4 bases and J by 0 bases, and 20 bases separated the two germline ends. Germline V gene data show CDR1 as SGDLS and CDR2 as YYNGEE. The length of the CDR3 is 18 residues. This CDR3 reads CASSFTGDPLLAKNIQYF. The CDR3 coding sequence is TGTGCCAGCAGCTTTACAGGTGATCCCCTTTTAGCCAAAAACATTCAGTACTTC.